A single sample gave rise to the 16 T cell receptor beta chains below, sequenced in a study of blood T cell repertoires in COVID-19. Data came from immunoSEQ multiplex PCR; TCRdb stores just in-frame clones and leaves some out. The table lists about 220,000 clones, 85% of them singletons. Material for sequencing was peripheral blood. These receptors were collected from a woman between 65 and 79 years old with COVID-19, enrolled during active disease.

This chain joins TRBV5-1 and TRBJ1-1, with D possibly matching TRBD1 (6 bases). The CDR3 runs to 14 residues. Germline V lookup: CDR1 SGHRS, CDR2 YFSETQ. V lost 2 bases and J lost 0, with 8 bases in between. The CDR3 sequence: CASSFTGLNTEAFF. CDR3 bases: TGCGCCAGCAGCTTCACAGGGCTGAACACTGAAGCTTTCTTT.

The V gene is TRBV9, the J gene TRBJ1-3; TRBD1 matches at 8 bases. There are 14 residues in the CDR3. CDR1 SGDLS and CDR2 YYNGEE come from the germline V gene. V shed 3 bases and J 6 bases; nucleotides not matched to a gene: 5. For the CDR3, the DNA is TGTGCCAGCAGCGGGGACAGGTGGGAAAACACCATATATTTT. Translating it yields CASSGDRWENTIYF.

The V gene is TRBV10-3, the J gene TRBJ1-4; TRBD1 might be the D (6 bases). Per germline, CDR1 ENHRY and CDR2 SYGVKD. The CDR3 runs 12 residues. V was shortened by 5 bases and J by 12 bases, with 13 bases between the two germline ends. The DNA for the CDR3 is TGTGCCATCAGTAACGGGGCAGGGGAACTGTTTTTT. Its protein is CAISNGAGELFF.

The V call is TRBV29-1, the J call TRBJ2-7, with D maybe TRBD2 (6 bases). CDR3 length equals 16 residues. V was shortened by 0 bases and J by 5 bases, with 20 bases between the two germline ends. Germline values: CDR1 SQVTM, CDR2 ANQGSEA. In DNA, the CDR3 is TGCAGCGTTGAAGAAAGGGCGGGGCGGGGAGTCCACGAGCAGTACTTC. Translation: CSVEERAGRGVHEQYF.

The rearrangement links TRBV28 to TRBJ1-3, with D unresolved. The germline V gene encodes CDR1 MDHEN and CDR2 SYDVKM. The CDR3 totals 17 residues. Trimming shortened V by 3 bases and J by 0 bases, and 15 bases separated the two germline ends. The chain's CDR3 is CASSLISWQFSGNTIYF. The CDR3 DNA follows: TGTGCCAGCAGTTTGATATCGTGGCAGTTCTCTGGAAACACCATATATTTT.

This sequence joins TRBV14 and TRBJ2-3, with TRBD2 identical over 8 bases. Germline assignment: CDR1 SGHDN and CDR2 FVKESK. V trimming: 3 bases; J trimming: 3 bases; junction bases outside the gene matches: 11. The CDR3 is made up of 17 amino acids. CDR3 DNA: TGTGCCAGCAGCCACGGTCTAACTAGCGGATTAACAGATACGCAGTATTTT. Amino acid sequence: CASSHGLTSGLTDTQYF.

The chain combines TRBV27 with TRBJ2-5; 8 bases are shared with TRBD1. V was clipped by 4 bases and J by 4 bases; unmatched bases: 5. The CDR3 spans 14 residues. Germline V gene lookup returns CDR1 MNHEY and CDR2 SMNVEV (reference sequence). DNA for the CDR3: TGTGCCAGCAGTTATTCAGGGGGCCGAGAGACCCAGTACTTC. Protein sequence: CASSYSGGRETQYF.

The chain joins TRBV7-2 to TRBJ1-2, with D possibly TRBD1 on 6 matching bases. The CDR3 totals 13 residues. V was trimmed by 6 bases and J by 4 bases, leaving 12 bases between them. Per the germline V gene, CDR1 is SGHTA and CDR2 is FQGNSA. In DNA, the CDR3 is TGTGCCAGCAGTCAAAGGGGGAGCTATGGCTACACCTTC. This translates into CASSQRGSYGYTF.

V and J are TRBV7-9 and TRBJ1-3, with 11 positions matching TRBD1. V dropped 7 bases and J dropped 0; count of bases not matched to a gene: 14. The CDR3 contains 19 residues. Germline V gene lookup returns CDR1 SEHNR and CDR2 FQNEAQ (reference sequence). CDR3 sequence: CASIHPGTGGPSSGNTIYF. Written as DNA, the CDR3 is TGTGCCAGCATCCACCCCGGGACAGGGGGTCCTAGCTCTGGAAACACCATATATTTT. Full variable domain (missing parts from reference TRBV7-9 and TRBJ1-3): DTGVSQNPRHKITKRGQNVTFRCDPISEHNRLYWYRQTLGQGPEFLTYFQNEAQLEKSRLLSDRFSAERPKGSFSTLEIQRTEQGDSAMYLCASIHPGTGGPSSGNTIYFGEGSWLTVV.

With respect to this clone: The junction departs from the called germline gene at one end, perhaps through a read error. The rearrangement uses TRBV12-3 or TRBV12-4 and TRBJ2-1, with 11 bases fitting TRBD2. CDR3 size: 13 residues. This chain's CDR3 is CASRLAGGREQFF. CDR3 bases: TGTGCCAGCAGGTTAGCGGGAGGGCGGGAGCAGTTCTTC.

The V call is TRBV24-1, the J call TRBJ2-1; TRBD2 matches at 15 bases. J gave up 7 bases and V 3 bases, and 3 bases lay outside the gene matches. In germline, CDR1 is KGHDR, CDR2 SFDVKD. The CDR3 is 16 residues long. CDR3 loop: CATSDRGLAGGNEQFF. CDR3 sequence (DNA): TGTGCCACCAGTGATCGAGGACTAGCGGGGGGGAATGAGCAGTTCTTC.

This chain links TRBV5-4 with TRBJ1-2; 9 bases line up with TRBD1. The V gene end was trimmed by 3 bases and the J gene end by 7 bases; junction bases not matched to a gene: 7. The V gene's germline CDR1 is SGHNT and CDR2 YYREEE (reference sequence). The CDR3 is made up of 14 amino acids. For the CDR3, the DNA is TGTGCCAGCAGCTCCCGGGACAGGGCTGGTGGCTACACCTTC. This gives the protein CASSSRDRAGGYTF.

This clone was counted a few times. V is TRBV19 and J is TRBJ2-3, with a tentative D call TRBD2 (5 bases). The CDR3 totals 13 residues. Germline CDR1 is LNHDA and CDR2 is SQIVND (reference sequence). V lost 3 bases and J lost 1, with 5 bases in between. CDR3 sequence: CASSMEGTDTQYF. In nucleotides, the CDR3 is TGTGCCAGTAGTATGGAGGGCACAGATACGCAGTATTTT. Looking up the rest from reference TRBV19 and TRBJ2-3 gives the full variable domain: DGGITQSPKYLFRKEGQNVTLSCEQNLNHDAMYWYRQDPGQGLRLIYYSQIVNDFQKGDIAEGYSVSREKKESFPLTVTSAQKNPTAFYLCASSMEGTDTQYFGPGTRLTVL.

This rearrangement joins TRBV10-3 to TRBJ1-2; D may be TRBD1 (6 bases). From germline, CDR1 is ENHRY and CDR2 SYGVKD. V lost 6 bases and J 5 bases, leaving 16 bases between the germline ends. There are 14 residues in the CDR3. For the CDR3, the DNA is TGTGCCATCAGCTCTACCACCACAGGGTATGGCTACACCTTC. Translated: CAISSTTTGYGYTF.

This chain connects TRBV7-3 to TRBJ2-6; D possibly corresponds to TRBD1 (5 bases). Trimming cost V 5 bases and J 1 base, with 12 bases left between them. The CDR3 is made up of 16 amino acids. Germline CDR1 reads SGHTA; CDR2 reads FQGTGA. The CDR3 DNA follows: TGTGCCAGCAGCCCCCAGGGCCATTCTGGGGCCAACGTCCTGACTTTC. Translated, it gives CASSPQGHSGANVLTF.

V and J are TRBV11-2 and TRBJ2-1; TRBD2 is a possible D gene (6 bases). CDR1 and CDR2 (germline): SGHAT, FQNNGV. CDR3 length equals 17 residues. Trimming stripped 5 bases from V and 2 bases from J, with 19 bases between. CDR3 region: CASSPVEGLIAYNEQFF. Here the CDR3 DNA reads TGTGCCAGCAGCCCCGTGGAGGGACTTATAGCCTACAATGAGCAGTTCTTC.